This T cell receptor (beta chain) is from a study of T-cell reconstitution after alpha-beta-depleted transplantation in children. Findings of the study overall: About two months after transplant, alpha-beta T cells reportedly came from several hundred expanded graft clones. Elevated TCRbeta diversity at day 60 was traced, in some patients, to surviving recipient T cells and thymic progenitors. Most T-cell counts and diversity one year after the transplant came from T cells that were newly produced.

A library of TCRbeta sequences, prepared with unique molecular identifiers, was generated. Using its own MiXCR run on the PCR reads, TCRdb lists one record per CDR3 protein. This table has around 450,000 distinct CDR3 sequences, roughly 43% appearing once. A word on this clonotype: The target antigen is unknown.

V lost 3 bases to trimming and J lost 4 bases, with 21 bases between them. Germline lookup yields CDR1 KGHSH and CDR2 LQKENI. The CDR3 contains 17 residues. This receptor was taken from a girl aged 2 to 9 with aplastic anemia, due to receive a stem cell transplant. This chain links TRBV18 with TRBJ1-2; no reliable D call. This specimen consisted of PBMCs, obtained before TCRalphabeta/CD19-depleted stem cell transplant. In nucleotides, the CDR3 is TGTGCCAGCTCACCTACCAGGCGATCGGACGTCGGCTATGGCTACACCTTC. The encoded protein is CASSPTRRSDVGYGYTF.